These 23 T cell receptor beta chains originate from one sample sequenced in a study of T cell repertoires in cytomegalovirus infection. TCRdb independently ran MiXCR on the reads; one entry per CDR3 protein. The sample includes about 260,000 distinct CDR3 sequences, approximately 15% of them seen just once. The sequenced sample consisted of PBMCs. Receptors originate from a human donor in good health (CMV status not recorded). Some clones in this sample may be carry-over from other donors' samples.

This clonotype was counted only a few times. The chain is built from TRBV20-1 and TRBJ2-7; D uncertain. Between the trimmed V and J ends, which lost 2 bases and 0 bases, there was a span of 14 bases. This CDR3 is 15 amino acids long. Germline lookup yields CDR1 DFQATT and CDR2 SNEGSKA (reference sequence). Here the CDR3 reads CSARSGLISSYEQYF. Here the CDR3 DNA reads TGCAGTGCTAGATCCGGGTTAATAAGCTCCTACGAGCAGTACTTC.

The chain is built from TRBV28 and TRBJ1-2; D is possibly TRBD1 (5 bases). The CDR3 extends over 13 amino acids. Trimming removed 4 bases from V and 4 bases from J, with 10 bases in between. Germline assignment: CDR1 MDHEN and CDR2 SYDVKM. Here the CDR3 DNA reads TGTGCCAGCAGTTCCGGGACGGCCTATGGCTACACCTTC. This codes for CASSSGTAYGYTF.

This clonotype was counted many times. The rearrangement joins TRBV7-8 to TRBJ2-3; D is possibly TRBD2 (6 bases). The CDR3 is 15 residues long. Per the germline V gene, CDR1 is SGHVS and CDR2 is FQNEAQ. V lost 3 bases, J lost 1 base, and 11 bases lay in between. For the CDR3, the DNA is TGTGCCAGCAGCTTTAGCGGAGCTGGCACAGATACGCAGTATTTT. Translating gives CASSFSGAGTDTQYF.

This chain links TRBV29-1 with TRBJ2-2; 10 bases agree with TRBD1. J gave up 0 bases and V 6 bases, and 1 base lay outside the gene matches. The CDR3 consists of 14 residues. The germline V gene encodes CDR1 SQVTM and CDR2 ANQGSEA. Written as DNA, the CDR3 is TGCAGCGTGGGGACAGGGGCGAACACCGGGGAGCTGTTTTTT. Its protein product is CSVGTGANTGELFF.

The chain links TRBV18 to TRBJ1-5, with D perhaps matching TRBD1 (5 bases). The CDR3 consists of 17 residues. Germline CDR1 and CDR2: KGHSH and LQKENI. Between the trimmed V and J ends, which lost 2 bases and 2 bases, there was a span of 16 bases. DNA of the CDR3: TGTGCCAGCTCACCATCCTTTCAAGGGGTGCGCAATCAGCCCCAGCATTTT. Encoded protein: CASSPSFQGVRNQPQHF. Filled out from reference TRBV18 and TRBJ1-5, the complete variable domain reads NAGVMQNPRHLVRRRGQEARLRCSPMKGHSHVYWYRQLPEEGLKFMVYLQKENIIDESGMPKERFSAEFPKEGPSILRIQQVVRGDSAAYFCASSPSFQGVRNQPQHFGDGTRLSIL.

This clonotype showed up just a few times. In DNA form, the CDR3 reads TGTGCCAGCAGCTCCAACTCGGAGACCCAGTACTTC. This codes for CASSSNSETQYF. The genes are TRBV7-9 and TRBJ2-5, with D unresolved. The germline CDR1 and CDR2 sequences are SEHNR and FQNEAQ (reference sequence). The CDR3 totals 12 residues. V shed 4 bases and J shed 5 bases, with 8 bases lying between them.

The CDR3 sequence is CASSSAAIAPSPYEQYF. CDR3 in DNA: TGTGCCAGCAGCTCAGCGGCGATAGCGCCTAGCCCGTACGAGCAGTACTTC. The V and J genes are TRBV7-8 and TRBJ2-7; a possible D gene is TRBD2 (5 bases). The V gene's germline CDR1 is SGHVS and CDR2 FQNEAQ. The CDR3 consists of 17 residues. The V end lost 4 bases, the J end lost 4 bases, and 23 bases lay between the germline ends.

The rearrangement uses TRBV11-1 and TRBJ2-1; a weak D match, TRBD2 (6 bases). The CDR3 runs 16 residues. Germline V gives CDR1 SGHAT, CDR2 FQDESV (reference sequence). Deletions cut 3 bases from V and 8 bases from J, with 20 bases between. The CDR3 bases are TGTGCCAGCAGCTTGGGTTCCCGCGGGGCCGGAGATGAGCAGTTCTTC. The encoded protein is CASSLGSRGAGDEQFF.

In its sample, this clonotype was seen many times. The genes are TRBV11-2 and TRBJ2-5; D ambiguous. Trimming removed 4 bases at V and 2 bases at J, with 8 bases between. This CDR3 comprises 13 residues. CDR1 SGHAT and CDR2 FQNNGV come from the germline V gene. DNA for the CDR3: TGTGCCAGCAGCTCCGAGCGTCAAGAGACCCAGTACTTC. Its translation: CASSSERQETQYF.

This clonotype was recorded a few times. The chain has TRBV6-2 or TRBV6-3 and TRBJ2-1; 8 bases fit TRBD2. V shed 5 bases, J shed 3 bases, and the junction held 9 bases outside the gene matches. Germline CDR1 and CDR2: MNHEY and SVGEGT. CDR3 length: 16 residues. This CDR3 is CASSGTLAENYNEQFF. Written as DNA, the CDR3 is TGTGCCAGCAGTGGGACACTAGCGGAAAACTACAATGAGCAGTTCTTC.

The table lists this clonotype with many counts. The chain employs TRBV6-1 and TRBJ2-3, with 8 positions matching TRBD1. CDR1 MNHNS and CDR2 SASEGT come from the germline V gene. The CDR3 has 15 residues. J lost 2 bases, V lost 1 base, and 2 bases had no gene match. CDR3 sequence: CASSEDRGYTDTQYF. The DNA of the CDR3 is TGTGCCAGCAGTGAAGACAGGGGGTACACAGATACGCAGTATTTT.

This clonotype was seen only a few times. This chain connects TRBV14 to TRBJ1-5; TRBD1 agrees at 10 bases. The CDR3 is 21 amino acids. Per germline, CDR1 SGHDN and CDR2 FVKESK. Germline trimming cut 0 bases from V and 0 bases from J; bases unmatched to any gene: 14. CDR3: CASSQEIRDRGDLYSNQPQHF. CDR3 DNA: TGTGCCAGCAGCCAAGAGATCCGGGACAGGGGTGACCTATATAGCAATCAGCCCCAGCATTTT.

In its sample, this clonotype was seen a few times. This chain joins TRBV14 and TRBJ1-1, with D possibly matching TRBD1 (5 bases). The germline V gene encodes CDR1 SGHDN and CDR2 FVKESK. The length of the CDR3 is 17 residues. V gave up 4 bases and J gave up 0 bases, with 18 bases separating them. CDR3 coding DNA: TGTGCCAGCAGCCCTTACACAGGTAACCAAATGAACACTGAAGCTTTCTTT. This translates into CASSPYTGNQMNTEAFF.

This clonotype was picked up many times. The chain employs TRBV10-3 and TRBJ1-1; tentatively, D is TRBD1 (5 bases). The CDR3 runs to 13 residues. With 7 bases removed from V and 1 base from J, the gap between germline ends came to 10 bases. Germline V CDR1 and CDR2: ENHRY, SYGVKD. The DNA of the CDR3 is TGTGCCATCACCCCAACAGGGAACACTGAAGCTTTCTTT. As protein: CAITPTGNTEAFF.

This clonotype was seen many times. The rearrangement uses TRBV7-2 and TRBJ2-7; 8 bases are shared with TRBD2. The V segment lost 4 bases and the J segment 5 bases; nucleotides outside the gene matches: 13. This CDR3 has 16 amino acids. CDR1 is SGHTA and CDR2 is FQGNSA in the germline V gene. The CDR3 coding sequence is TGTGCCAGCAGCTCCCGGGGGGGCGGGAGCTTGGACGAGCAGTACTTC. Translation: CASSSRGGGSLDEQYF. Together with reference TRBV7-2 and TRBJ2-7, the CDR3 gives the full variable domain: GAGVSQSPSNKVTEKGKDVELRCDPISGHTALYWYRQSLGQGLEFLIYFQGNSAPDKSGLPSDRFSAERTGGSVSTLTIQRTQQEDSAVYLCASSSRGGGSLDEQYFGPGTRLTVT.

J is TRBJ2-7 and V is TRBV25-1; D is perhaps TRBD2 (5 bases). Per the germline V gene, CDR1 is MGHDK and CDR2 is SYGVNS. The V and J ends lost 4 bases and 3 bases respectively, with 13 bases between them. This CDR3 has 14 residues. This CDR3 reads CASSASGNLYEQYF. For the CDR3, the DNA is TGTGCCAGCAGTGCCTCCGGGAACCTCTACGAGCAGTACTTC.

The rearrangement links TRBV7-3 to TRBJ2-5, with 8 nucleotides matching TRBD2. CDR3 length: 15 residues. Per the germline V gene, CDR1 is SGHTA and CDR2 is FQGTGA. The trim removed 0 bases at V and 4 bases at J, leaving 4 bases unmatched. This CDR3 reads CASSLTSGTRETQYF. The CDR3 bases are TGTGCCAGCAGCTTAACGTCCGGGACTAGAGAGACCCAGTACTTC. The complete variable domain, with remaining parts taken from reference TRBV7-3 and TRBJ2-5, reads GAGVSQTPSNKVTEKGKYVELRCDPISGHTALYWYRQSLGQGPEFLIYFQGTGAADDSGLPNDRFFAVRPEGSVSTLKIQRTERGDSAVYLCASSLTSGTRETQYFGPGTRLLVL.

This clonotype was seen only a few times. V usage is TRBV6-5 and J usage is TRBJ1-3; no clear D gene. V was pared by 7 bases and J by 1 base, with 17 bases between. Germline values: CDR1 MNHEY, CDR2 SVGAGI. This CDR3 region has 16 residues. CDR3 nucleotides: TGTGCCAGCATCGAGGGCAGCCCTTTATCTGGAAACACCATATATTTT. Translated, it gives CASIEGSPLSGNTIYF.

This clonotype was picked up a small number of times. The rearrangement joins TRBV4-3 to TRBJ1-2, with no clear D. The CDR3 is 15 amino acids. Germline V gene sequence: CDR1 LGHNA, CDR2 YSLEER. V lost 2 bases and J 1 base, leaving 11 bases between the germline ends. In DNA form, the CDR3 reads TGCGCCAGCAGCCAATCCCGGTCGATTAACTATGGCTACACCTTC. This sequence encodes CASSQSRSINYGYTF.

A few counts support this clonotype. The chain joins TRBV5-1 to TRBJ1-1, with no clear D. The V gene lost 6 bases and the J gene lost 1 base, with 10 bases spanning the gap. Germline V CDR1 and CDR2: SGHRS, YFSETQ. CDR3 length: 13 residues. The CDR3 region is CASTLGPNTEAFF. The DNA of the CDR3 is TGCGCCAGCACCCTGGGCCCGAACACTGAAGCTTTCTTT.

This clonotype has at least ten counts. The chain combines TRBV28 with TRBJ1-1; D gene unclear. The germline CDR1 and CDR2 sequences are MDHEN and SYDVKM. The V and J ends lost 2 bases and 11 bases respectively, with 12 bases between them. This CDR3 has 12 amino acids. The CDR3 sequence: CASSLNSMVAFF. CDR3 in DNA: TGTGCCAGCAGTTTAAACTCCATGGTGGCTTTCTTT.

There are a few counts of this clonotype. The V and J genes are TRBV11-2 and TRBJ2-1; 9 bases fit TRBD2. The trim removed 3 bases at V and 4 bases at J, leaving 13 bases unmatched. This CDR3 is built from 18 residues. Germline V gene sequence: CDR1 SGHAT, CDR2 FQNNGV. The chain's CDR3 is CASSLFGSGGPPYNEQFF. The CDR3 DNA is TGTGCCAGCAGCTTGTTCGGTAGCGGGGGACCCCCATACAATGAGCAGTTCTTC.

The rearrangement uses TRBV28 and TRBJ2-3, with a weak D call TRBD2 (6 bases). Per the germline V gene, CDR1 is MDHEN and CDR2 is SYDVKM. The ends were cut back, 9 bases at V and 6 bases at J, with 13 bases in the middle. This CDR3 comprises 12 residues. Here the CDR3 DNA reads TGTGCCAGTCGGGGGTCCGGGGATACGCAGTATTTT. This encodes CASRGSGDTQYF. Filled out from reference TRBV28 and TRBJ2-3, the complete variable domain reads DVKVTQSSRYLVKRTGEKVFLECVQDMDHENMFWYRQDPGLGLRLIYFSYDVKMKEKGDIPEGYSVSREKKERFSLILESASTNQTSMYLCASRGSGDTQYFGPGTRLTVL.